This T cell receptor (beta chain) comes out of a study of CXCR3-negative and CXCR3-positive naive CD8 T cells. UMI-labeled 5' RACE yielded the TRB cDNA libraries. TCRdb derives one entry per CDR3 protein from the 5' RACE reads, leaving out DNA. The specimen's table records about 43,000 distinct CDR3 sequences. CDR3 length equals 15 residues. Per germline, CDR1 SGHTA and CDR2 FQGNSA. Specimen: memory CD8+ T cells from blood. This receptor was obtained from a human donor in good health. Some clones in this sample may be carry-over from other donors' samples. The chain has TRBV7-2 and TRBJ1-6. The CDR3 here is CASSFASPYNSPLHF.